This T cell receptor beta chain was documented in a study of blood T cell repertoires in COVID-19 (dated by TCRdb to the early 2020s). Context from the whole study: Samples covering the acute and convalescent phases of COVID-19 were provided by collaborators in the United States, Italy and Spain. HLA class I and class II types, where available, came from metadata supplied by the sample provider rather than from assay-based typing. The material from the prospective study consisted of cDNA or gDNA derived from T cells, B-cell-depleted T cells, or PBMCs. Samples came from the ongoing ImmuneRACE study (first 160 participants) plus 1,254 subjects from 6 global collaborators. A freely available public database, intended as a resource for researchers studying the immune response to SARS-CoV-2, is where the repertoires were released. Subjects who had been exposed to COVID-19, were actively infected with it, or had recovered from it provided the deeply sampled blood TCRbeta repertoires that made up the dataset. A de-identified subject ID, COVID-19 status, age in years and sex were almost always included in the sample metadata. Here is what the overall study found, with its caveats: The quantity of clinical and demographic metadata differed by source and by participant and was supplied without curation.

TCRbeta CDR3 regions were amplified from genomic DNA using the immunoSEQ Assay, a bias-controlled multiplex PCR. In the authors' own workflow: The number of nucleated cells in each sample was estimated by amplification of reference gene primers within the assay. To quantify the absolute abundance of each unique TCRbeta CDR3 rearrangement, sequence reads were collapsed and filtered. For each sample, productive Simpson clonality was calculated as the square root of Simpson's diversity index over productive rearrangements. Entries here come from immuneACCESS through TCRdb and include only in-frame sequences with V and J called. Some clones fail to appear in such tables; in the studies checked, an unresolved V gene covers under half of the shortfall, and the cause of the remainder is unknown. Clone size and V and J calls were adopted from that table, with D and trimming inferred from the DNA. The sample data list 200,000 to 300,000 clones, and around 86% of these were observed just once. About 5% of the sample rests with the top ten.

About this clone itself: The antigen this receptor binds is unknown. The sample holds no much larger clone one base away, and base qualities are not on file.

At one collaborating source in Seattle, patients were enrolled during active infection and were followed longitudinally through the course of disease. Collaborating institutions collected whole blood in K2EDTA tubes following their own protocols. Collaborator samples were shipped for TCRbeta analysis as frozen whole blood, isolated PBMCs, or DNA extracted from either sample type. Taken from cysteine to phenylalanine, the CDR3 has 18 residues. The CDR3 DNA has 54 bases and is translated from base 1. CDR1 SGHRS and CDR2 YFSETQ were looked up in the germline V gene. The germline V and J ends show losses of 0 bases and 0 bases respectively, and no gene match explains 7 bases of the junction.

The specimen sequenced was peripheral blood. The receptor's source is a woman aged 55-70 years with COVID-19, enrolled during active disease. In this chain, TRBV5-1 is recombined with TRBJ2-2; 8 central bases correspond to TRBD2. The CDR3 corresponds to CASSLVPTSAANTGELFF. In nucleotide form, the sequence is TGCGCCAGCAGCTTGGTCCCGACTAGCGCTGCGAACACCGGGGAGCTGTTTTTT.